This entry is about one T cell receptor (beta chain). Original data processing: Nucleated cell number was recorded as an estimate derived from reference gene primer amplification. Measured with immunoSEQ multiplex PCR; TCRdb has only the in-frame clones, and not every one. From that table come the V and J calls and clone size; the DNA was used to work out D and trimming. The repertoire holds 85,000 to 110,000 clones, with 70% to 90% as singletons. The data originate from a study of blood T cell repertoires in COVID-19. In germline, CDR1 is SGHRS, CDR2 YFSETQ. Trimming cost V 4 bases and J 5 bases; bases outside gene matches: 7. This CDR3 is built from 15 residues.

Specimen: peripheral blood. V is TRBV5-1 and J is TRBJ2-1; TRBD1 matches 9 bases. This receptor was taken from a man aged 50 to 59 in a cohort sampled during active COVID-19. CDR3 in amino acids: CASSGTGWNDNEQFF. CDR3 nucleotides: TGCGCCAGCAGCGGGACAGGGTGGAATGACAATGAGCAGTTCTTC.